Each of the 19 T cell receptor beta chains below was sequenced from the same sample in a study of radiation and T cells in renal cell carcinoma. The time point was: blood 4 weeks post-SBRT, at nephrectomy. Stated treatment: 15 Gy SBRT to primary tumor, nephrectomy 4 weeks later. TCRdb's copy holds only in-frame clones and misses some; the assay was immunoSEQ multiplex PCR. The sample lists roughly 58,000 clones; about 80% were seen once. Here the sequenced sample was blood, taken from a patient whose treatment included radiotherapy and nephrectomy. The receptors were gathered from a man between 60 and 70 years old with renal cell carcinoma.

The rearrangement uses TRBV9 and TRBJ2-3, with D tentatively TRBD1 or TRBD2 (5 bases each). The CDR3 sequence is 13 residues long. Trimming left V 4 bases short and J 6 bases short, with 12 bases between. The germline V gene encodes CDR1 SGDLS and CDR2 YYNGEE. CDR3 in amino acids: CASSLTWGDTQYF. The CDR3 nucleotides are TGTGCCAGCAGCCTCACCTGGGGGGATACGCAGTATTTT.

The rearrangement links TRBV5-3 to TRBJ2-7; possible D gene TRBD1, 5 bases. TRBV5-3 counts as an open reading frame of uncertain function. Trimming removed 0 bases at V and 4 bases at J, with 17 bases between. The CDR3 consists of 16 residues. The CDR3 reads CARSLDQQDIWYEQYV. The DNA for the CDR3 is TGTGCCAGAAGCTTGGATCAACAGGACATCTGGTACGAGCAGTACGTC.

A few counts support this clone. This chain connects TRBV29-1 to TRBJ2-1; no definite D call. Trimming took 3 bases from V and 7 from J, leaving 7 bases between them. This CDR3 comprises 11 residues. Looked up from germline, CDR1 is SQVTM and CDR2 is ANQGSEA. CDR3 protein: CSVDVVNEQFF. The CDR3 nucleotides read TGCAGCGTTGATGTTGTGAATGAGCAGTTCTTC.

The rearrangement links TRBV19 to TRBJ2-1; D remains ambiguous. V was trimmed by 5 bases and J by 8 bases, leaving 19 bases between them. The CDR3 is made up of 15 amino acids. Germline V gene data show CDR1 as LNHDA and CDR2 as SQIVND (reference sequence). The CDR3 spells CASSLTLSTGDEQFF. CDR3 coding DNA: TGTGCCAGTAGTCTGACTTTGTCGACGGGCGATGAGCAGTTCTTC.

The CDR3 reads CATSRDRGSTDTQYF. The DNA for the CDR3 is TGTGCCACCAGCAGAGATCGCGGGAGCACAGATACGCAGTATTTT. The gene calls are TRBV15 and TRBJ2-3; TRBD2 is a possible D gene (5 bases). This CDR3 region has 15 residues. Trimming removed 0 bases at V and 0 bases at J, with 7 bases between. Germline lookup yields CDR1 LNHNV and CDR2 YYDKDF (reference sequence).

The chain recombines TRBV7-9 with TRBJ2-7, with 8 bases fitting TRBD2. Germline V gene sequence: CDR1 SEHNR, CDR2 FQNEAQ (reference sequence). V lost 5 bases and J lost 7; bases outside the gene matches: 7. This CDR3 spans 13 amino acids. The CDR3 nucleotides read TGTGCCAGCAGCCCGAGCGGGAGTGGTGAGCAGTACGTC. Its translation is CASSPSGSGEQYV.

J is TRBJ2-6 and V is TRBV10-3, with 9 bases matching TRBD2. V lost 3 bases to trimming and J lost 2 bases; unmatched junction nucleotides: 11. This CDR3 is built from 19 residues. CDR1 is ENHRY and CDR2 is SYGVKD in the germline V gene. The CDR3, as DNA: TGTGCCATCAGTGACTTTCCAGGCGGGGGGGCCGCTGGGGCCAACGTCCTGACTTTC. This encodes CAISDFPGGGAAGANVLTF.

The rearrangement links TRBV19 to TRBJ1-1, with D unclear. In germline, CDR1 is LNHDA, CDR2 SQIVND (reference sequence). This CDR3 region has 14 residues. V was trimmed by 3 bases and J by 0 bases, leaving 8 bases between them. This chain's CDR3 is CASSIAVMNTEAFF. In DNA form, the CDR3 reads TGTGCCAGTAGTATCGCAGTTATGAACACTGAAGCTTTCTTT. Complete variable domain (other parts from reference TRBV19 and TRBJ1-1): DGGITQSPKYLFRKEGQNVTLSCEQNLNHDAMYWYRQDPGQGLRLIYYSQIVNDFQKGDIAEGYSVSREKKESFPLTVTSAQKNPTAFYLCASSIAVMNTEAFFGQGTRLTVV.

This chain connects TRBV6-1 to TRBJ2-2; no firm D call. V lost 7 bases, J lost 0 bases, and 9 bases lay in between. The CDR3 consists of 14 residues. From germline, CDR1 is MNHNS and CDR2 SASEGT. DNA of the CDR3: TGTGCCAGCATCAAAACCACGAACACCGGGGAGCTGTTTTTT. It translates to CASIKTTNTGELFF.

This chain uses TRBV7-8 with TRBJ1-1; no reliable D call. Germline values: CDR1 SGHVS, CDR2 FQNEAQ. The V and J ends lost 1 base and 1 base respectively, with 7 bases between them. The CDR3 runs 14 residues. The DNA for the CDR3 is TGTGCCAGCAGCTTAGGCCCAGGGAACACTGAAGCTTTCTTT. It specifies CASSLGPGNTEAFF. Full variable domain (outside the CDR3, taken from reference TRBV7-8 and TRBJ1-1): GAGVSQSPRYKVAKRGQDVALRCDPISGHVSLFWYQQALGQGPEFLTYFQNEAQLDKSGLPSDRFFAERPEGSVSTLKIQRTQQEDSAVYLCASSLGPGNTEAFFGQGTRLTVV.

The rearrangement joins TRBV11-3 to TRBJ2-1; D tentatively fits TRBD1 or TRBD2 (5 bases each). The CDR3 spans 15 residues. With 6 bases removed from V and 6 bases from J, the gap between germline ends came to 18 bases. Germline V lookup: CDR1 SGHNT, CDR2 YENEEA. The CDR3 is CASSFPGAGANEQFF. Written as DNA, the CDR3 is TGTGCCAGCAGTTTCCCTGGGGCCGGGGCCAATGAGCAGTTCTTC.

V usage is TRBV4-1 and J usage is TRBJ2-7; 7 bases align to TRBD2. Looked up from germline, CDR1 is MGHRA and CDR2 is YSYEKL. The CDR3 totals 17 residues. With 0 bases clipped from V and 2 bases from J, the junction kept 10 bases outside the gene matches. Written as DNA, the CDR3 is TGCGCCAGCAGCCAAGATCGCGTAAGCGGGGCCACCTACGAGCAGTACTTC. It encodes CASSQDRVSGATYEQYF.

This rearrangement joins TRBV7-2 to TRBJ2-4; D is perhaps TRBD1 or TRBD2 (5 bases each). The V end lost 4 bases, the J end lost 8 bases, and 9 bases lay between the germline ends. Germline V gene lookup returns CDR1 SGHTA and CDR2 FQGNSA. There are 12 residues in the CDR3. The CDR3 is CASSSRGDIQYF. DNA for the CDR3: TGTGCCAGCAGCTCCCGAGGGGACATTCAGTACTTC.

The CDR3 DNA follows: TGTGCCAGCAGGGGCGGGAGGGCAGGCAATGAGCAGTTCTTC. Residues: CASRGGRAGNEQFF. The V gene is TRBV2, the J gene TRBJ2-1; 9 bases are shared with TRBD2. J gave up 6 bases and V 6 bases, and 6 bases lay outside the gene matches. Looked up from germline, CDR1 is SNHLY and CDR2 is FYNNEI. The CDR3 runs 14 residues.

The CDR3 here is CTSSCIGGQGEKWIQPQHF. For the CDR3, the DNA is TGCACCAGCAGCTGCATAGGGGGACAGGGCGAAAAGTGGATTCAGCCCCAGCATTTT. The chain uses TRBV1 and TRBJ1-5; the table assigns TRBD1, which was not confirmed against the DNA. TRBV1 is described as a pseudogene. The CDR3 has 19 amino acids.

The V call is TRBV5-6, the J call TRBJ1-1; tentatively, D is TRBD1 (6 bases). The germline V gene encodes CDR1 SGHDT and CDR2 YYEEEE. Trimming left V 0 bases short and J 1 base short, with 13 bases between. The CDR3 has 16 amino acids. CDR3 in DNA: TGTGCCAGCAGCTTGGGTTTCAGGGGCTCGAACACTGAAGCTTTCTTT. This translates into CASSLGFRGSNTEAFF.

V gene TRBV5-4 combines with J gene TRBJ2-1; the D gene could be TRBD1 or TRBD2 (5 bases each). From germline, CDR1 is SGHNT and CDR2 YYREEE (reference sequence). The CDR3 length is 16 residues. Trimming stripped 0 bases from V and 7 bases from J, with 17 bases between. For the CDR3, the DNA is TGTGCCAGCAGCTTGGGCGAGGGGACCGTCGCTAATGAGCAGTTCTTC. The encoded protein is CASSLGEGTVANEQFF.

The rearrangement links TRBV5-1 to TRBJ2-1; the match to TRBD1 covers 7 bases. This CDR3 has 14 residues. CDR1 SGHRS and CDR2 YFSETQ come from the germline V gene. V trimming: 2 bases; J trimming: 8 bases; junction bases outside the gene matches: 7. In DNA, the CDR3 is TGCGCCAGCAGCTTAGCCGACAGGGTCGATGAGCAGTTCTTC. This gives the protein CASSLADRVDEQFF.

This clone has just a few counts. The J gene is TRBJ1-6, the V gene TRBV4-3; D gene uncertain. This CDR3 comprises 13 residues. Germline V lookup: CDR1 LGHNA, CDR2 YSLEER. V shed 0 bases and J shed 10 bases, with 7 bases lying between them. Here the CDR3 DNA reads TGCGCCAGCAGCCAAGATCGGAGATCACCCCTCCACTTT. Residues: CASSQDRRSPLHF.